The entry below describes one T cell receptor (beta chain). Germline CDR1 is SQVTM and CDR2 is ANQGSEA. The V end lost 4 bases, the J end lost 6 bases, and 10 bases lay between the germline ends. This CDR3 has 12 residues. These data belong to a study of blood T cell repertoires in COVID-19. Study information: The study drew acute and convalescent COVID-19 samples from the United States, Italy and Spain. PBMCs, B-cell-depleted T cells, or T cells provided the cDNA or gDNA that made up the material.

Profiled with immunoSEQ multiplex PCR; TCRdb holds only in-frame clones, not every one. This table has around 150,000 clones, 70% to 90% appearing once. The chain links TRBV29-1 to TRBJ1-5; D might be TRBD1 (5 bases). This receptor was identified in a woman aged 60-70 years with COVID-19, enrolled during active disease. Input material: peripheral blood. Here the CDR3 DNA reads TGCAGCGTTGGGTCAGGGCTTCAGCCCCAGCATTTT. As protein: CSVGSGLQPQHF. The complete variable domain, with remaining parts taken from reference TRBV29-1 and TRBJ1-5, reads SAVISQKPSRDICQRGTSLTIQCQVDSQVTMMFWYRQQPGQSLTLIATANQGSEATYESGFVIDKFPISRPNLTFSTLTVSNMSPEDSSIYLCSVGSGLQPQHFGDGTRLSIL.